The clone carrying this T cell receptor (beta chain) appeared many times. The sample comes from a study of T cells in Graves' hyperthyroidism and ophthalmopathy. Germline V gene sequence: CDR1 DFQATT, CDR2 SNEGSKA (reference sequence). V gave up 1 base and J gave up 4 bases; unmatched junction bases: 1. This CDR3 comprises 13 residues. TCR beta CDR3 sequences were amplified from RNA transcripts. Using the HTBI primer set, a first-round RT-PCR was run on the TCR CDR3. TCRdb processed the multiplex PCR reads anew with MiXCR; each CDR3 protein has one entry. The table shows hundreds of thousands of distinct CDR3 sequences, with over 15% occurring only once.

Sequenced material: blood. This receptor was obtained from a woman aged 18 to 35 with Graves' ophthalmopathy. V usage is TRBV20-1 and J usage is TRBJ1-3, with 7 bases fitting TRBD1. CDR3 region: CSARGQGGNTIYF. The CDR3 DNA reads TGCAGTGCTAGAGGACAGGGAGGAAACACCATATATTTT.